The TCR beta chain under discussion was sequenced for a study of OX40 agonist ivuxolimab in advanced cancers. The method was immunoSEQ multiplex PCR; TCRdb's version includes in-frame clones alone and lacks a portion of them. Among roughly 72,000 clones listed, roughly 80% were seen once. This CDR3 spans 14 amino acids. The germline gives CDR1 LNHNV, CDR2 YYDKDF (reference sequence). Trimming cost V 3 bases and J 7 bases, with 13 bases left between them. The V and J genes are TRBV15 and TRBJ1-5; D perhaps matches TRBD1 (6 bases). The input for sequencing was CD4+ or CD8+ T cells sorted from blood, taken in a trial of the OX40 agonist ivuxolimab. This TCR was recovered from an adult with an advanced solid tumor such as melanoma, head and neck, liver or kidney cancer. The CDR3 region is CATSSRQEGQPQHF. In DNA form, the CDR3 reads TGTGCCACCAGCAGTAGACAGGAGGGCCAGCCCCAGCATTTT.